One T cell receptor beta chain is described in this entry. This CDR3 comprises 14 residues. Germline V CDR1 and CDR2: SGHKS, YYEKEE (reference sequence). The V and J ends lost 4 bases and 2 bases respectively, with 11 bases between them. This record comes from a study of control samples from healthy donors and cancer patients. Assay used: immunoSEQ multiplex PCR; TCRdb lists only in-frame clones, some missing. The sample consists of about 67,000 clones, around 87% of them appearing once. The source material was PBMCs. The origin of this receptor is a woman aged 45-59 years with head and neck cancer. The rearrangement joins TRBV5-5 to TRBJ2-3; D is perhaps TRBD1 or TRBD2 (5 bases each). CDR3 nucleotides: TGTGCCAGCAGCCCGGGACGGGACACAGATACGCAGTATTTT. It specifies CASSPGRDTDTQYF. Using reference TRBV5-5 and TRBJ2-3 for the parts outside the CDR3, the full variable domain is DAGVTQSPTHLIKTRGQQVTLRCSPISGHKSVSWYQQVLGQGPQFIFQYYEKEERGRGNFPDRFSARQFPNYSSELNVNALLLGDSALYLCASSPGRDTDTQYFGPGTRLTVL.